This is a list of T cell receptor beta chains from one sample in a study of blood T cell repertoires in COVID-19. The protocol was immunoSEQ multiplex PCR, while the TCRdb copy is restricted to in-frame clones and leaves out a portion. Of over 150,000 clones in the sample, over 80% were seen once. Specimen: peripheral blood. Receptors originate from a middle-aged woman with COVID-19, enrolled during active disease. Both conserved end residues are trimmed from each CDR3. The order of the fields is D gene, J gene, V gene, CDR3 length, CDR3 protein. D genes are given only for firm matches.

TRBD2 | TRBJ2-1 | TRBV7-8 | 16 | ASSASRRTSESGNEQF
TRBD1 | TRBJ1-6 | TRBV9 | 13 | ASSPRTGEYSPLH
TRBD1 | TRBJ2-7 | TRBV5-4 | 10 | ASSSDRGEQY
- | TRBJ1-2 | TRBV15 | 12 | ATSRAGRGNGYT
- | TRBJ1-1 | TRBV5-1 | 11 | ASRVDKNTEAF
- | TRBJ2-5 | TRBV28 | 14 | ASSFHPQRTQETQY
- | TRBJ1-3 | TRBV6-2/TRBV6-3 | 13 | ASSYSAGSGNTIY
TRBD2 | TRBJ2-7 | TRBV5-1 | 13 | ASSPGTSGFLEQY
TRBD2 | TRBJ2-1 | TRBV15 | 12 | ATSRGLAGYEQF
- | TRBJ1-3 | TRBV12-3/TRBV12-4 | 10 | ASRYGGNTIY
- | TRBJ1-2 | TRBV18 | 14 | ASSRARDSSNYGYT
TRBD1 | TRBJ1-6 | TRBV6-5 | 12 | ASTKQGAVSPLH
TRBD2 | TRBJ2-3 | TRBV2 | 12 | ASSTGTSGIRQY
TRBD1 | TRBJ1-2 | TRBV18 | 14 | ASSPSRTGTNYGYT
- | TRBJ2-7 | TRBV4-1 | 13 | ASSQYRDTRLEQY
TRBD2 | TRBJ2-1 | TRBV24-1 | 16 | ATSTSGSGVFSYNEQF
- | TRBJ1-3 | TRBV25-1 | 13 | ASSELTGSWNTIY
- | TRBJ2-7 | TRBV14 | 13 | ASSGSTALRGEQY
- | TRBJ2-3 | TRBV21-1 | 13 | ASSPRTFHTDTQY
TRBD2 | TRBJ2-4 | TRBV19 | 10 | ASVSGGNIQY
- | TRBJ1-1 | TRBV11-2 | 14 | ASKGRLTAMNTEAF
- | TRBJ1-1 | TRBV7-9 | 13 | ASSPARGGRTEAF
- | TRBJ1-2 | TRBV12-3/TRBV12-4 | 11 | ASSLQVRFGYT
TRBD1 | TRBJ1-2 | TRBV19 | 10 | ASSIVDRART
TRBD1 | TRBJ2-7 | TRBV27 | 11 | ASSRQGDYEQY
- | TRBJ2-2 | TRBV29-1 | 12 | SVERGRNTGELF
- | TRBJ2-5 | TRBV24-1 | 12 | ATSESTGTETQY
TRBD1 | TRBJ1-4 | TRBV9 | 14 | ASSAPGQGANEKLF
TRBD1 | TRBJ1-5 | TRBV7-8 | 11 | ASSGQGDQPQH
TRBD1 | TRBJ2-1 | TRBV29-1 | 14 | SVVHQGAITYNEQF
- | TRBJ2-3 | TRBV25-1 | 13 | ASSLPTGLRDTQY
- | TRBJ2-5 | TRBV2 | 13 | ASSQGRGTGETQY
- | TRBJ1-6 | TRBV5-4 | 12 | ASREGQKNSPLH
- | TRBJ2-7 | TRBV27 | 13 | ASSGGAGAIYEQY
- | TRBJ1-2 | TRBV29-1 | 11 | SVAPLGLPGYT
- | TRBJ2-4 | TRBV21-1 | 16 | ASSKMPGEGLAKNIQY
- | TRBJ1-1 | TRBV5-1 | 11 | ASRTGGGTEAF
- | TRBJ1-2 | TRBV7-3 | 8 | ASSPRWST
TRBD2 | TRBJ2-1 | TRBV6-1 | 14 | ASSDQRGPSYNEQF
- | TRBJ1-5 | TRBV11-3 | 16 | ASSSVVMWLHSNQPQH
TRBD2 | TRBJ2-1 | TRBV4-2 | 15 | ASSQDGTSGAYNEQF
- | TRBJ2-2 | TRBV27 | 12 | ASSQKRATGELF
TRBD2 | TRBJ2-5 | TRBV7-9 | 17 | ASSSKFSGLAGVSQTQY
- | TRBJ1-4 | TRBV7-9 | 13 | ASSAAGGTNEKLF
- | TRBJ1-3 | TRBV7-8 | 14 | ASSLGRVLSGNTIY
TRBD1 | TRBJ2-5 | TRBV14 | 14 | ASSQDQGTGRETQY
- | TRBJ2-2 | TRBV19 | 11 | ASRAGLIGELF
TRBD1 | TRBJ1-1 | TRBV5-4 | 13 | ASSLGGQGRTEAF
- | TRBJ2-2 | TRBV6-1 | 12 | ASSEGVGTGELF
TRBD1 | TRBJ2-7 | TRBV25-1 | 12 | ASSEFGRGPEQY
TRBD1 | TRBJ1-1 | TRBV27 | 11 | ASSDGTGTWAF
- | TRBJ1-4 | TRBV21-1 | 14 | ASSPQVGPLREKLF
TRBD1 | TRBJ1-5 | TRBV19 | 12 | ASSIRGLGQPQH
TRBD1 | TRBJ2-1 | TRBV4-1 | 11 | ASSSQPPRGRL